The rows below give T cell receptor beta chains drawn from one sample of a study of blood T cell repertoires in COVID-19. Here immunoSEQ multiplex PCR was the method, and the copy in TCRdb shows in-frame clones only, minus some. The sample carries approximately 12,000 clones, 70% to 75% recorded once. Sequencing input: peripheral blood. Receptors were obtained from a man between 60 and 70 years old with COVID-19, enrolled during active disease. Both conserved end residues are part of each CDR3. The order of the fields is J gene, D gene, V gene, clone size, CDR3 DNA, CDR3 protein. A D gene is named only where the DNA matches it firmly. Rows may omit the clone size; those that give it use once, few, many or a size class.

J: TRBJ1-2
D: NA
V: TRBV6-1
size: few
DNA: TGTGCCAGCAGTGATCGGGTCGAGAGCAACACCTTC
CDR3: CASSDRVESNTF

J: TRBJ2-1
D: NA
V: TRBV5-1
size: NA
DNA: TGCGCCAGCAGCTTGGATGTTAGCTCCTACAATGAGCAGTTCTTC
CDR3: CASSLDVSSYNEQFF

J: TRBJ2-1
D: TRBD2
V: TRBV28
size: NA
DNA: TGTGCCAGCAGTTCTTTTACTCTAGCGGGCGGTTACAATGAGCAGTTCTTC
CDR3: CASSSFTLAGGYNEQFF

J: TRBJ1-1
D: NA
V: TRBV6-4
size: NA
DNA: TGTGCCGGGAACACAGGGATGAACACTGAAGCTTTCTTT
CDR3: CAGNTGMNTEAFF

J: TRBJ1-4
D: TRBD1
V: TRBV6-1
size: NA
DNA: TGTGCCAGCAGTGAAGCCAGGCGGGACAGATTATTTGAAAAACTGTTTTTT
CDR3: CASSEARRDRLFEKLFF

J: TRBJ1-1
D: NA
V: TRBV14
size: medium-sized
DNA: TGTGCCAGCAGCCAACAGTTAGCCGCAAAAGCTTTCTTT
CDR3: CASSQQLAAKAFF

J: TRBJ1-6
D: TRBD1
V: TRBV6-5
size: NA
DNA: TGTGCCAGCAGGAGGGACAGGAATAATTCACCCCTCCACTTT
CDR3: CASRRDRNNSPLHF

J: TRBJ2-1
D: TRBD2
V: TRBV5-4
size: medium-sized
DNA: TGTGCCAGCAGCTTGGCTGCGGGAGGGATCTCGGATGAGCAGTTCTTC
CDR3: CASSLAAGGISDEQFF

J: TRBJ2-3
D: NA
V: TRBV2
size: NA
DNA: TGTGCCAGTTATACCCCGAGGCTCACAGATACGCAGTATTTT
CDR3: CASYTPRLTDTQYF

J: TRBJ1-5
D: NA
V: TRBV18
size: NA
DNA: TGTGCCAGCTCACCAAGGCCCCCGGGAATAGAAAGCAATCAGCCCCAGCATTTT
CDR3: CASSPRPPGIESNQPQHF

J: TRBJ1-1
D: NA
V: TRBV28
size: NA
DNA: TGTGCCAGCAGCCCCGACTCCGCTGAGATGAACACTGAAGCTTTCTTT
CDR3: CASSPDSAEMNTEAFF